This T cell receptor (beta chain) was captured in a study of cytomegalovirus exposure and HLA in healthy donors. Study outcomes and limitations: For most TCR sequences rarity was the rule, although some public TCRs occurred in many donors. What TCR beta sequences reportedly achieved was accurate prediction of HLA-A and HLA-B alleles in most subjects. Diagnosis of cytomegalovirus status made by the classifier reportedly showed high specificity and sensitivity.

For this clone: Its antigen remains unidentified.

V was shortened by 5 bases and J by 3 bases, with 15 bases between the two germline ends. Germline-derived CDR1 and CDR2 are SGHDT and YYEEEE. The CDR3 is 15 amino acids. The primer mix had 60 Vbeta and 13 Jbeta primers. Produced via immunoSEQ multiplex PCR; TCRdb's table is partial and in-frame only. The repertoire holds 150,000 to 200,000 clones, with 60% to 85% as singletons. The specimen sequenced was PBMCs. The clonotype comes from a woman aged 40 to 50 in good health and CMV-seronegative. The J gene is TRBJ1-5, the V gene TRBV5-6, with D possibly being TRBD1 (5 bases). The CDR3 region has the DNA TGTGCCAGCAGGTCGACAGTCCCTCCCAATCAGCCCCAGCATTTT. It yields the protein CASRSTVPPNQPQHF.